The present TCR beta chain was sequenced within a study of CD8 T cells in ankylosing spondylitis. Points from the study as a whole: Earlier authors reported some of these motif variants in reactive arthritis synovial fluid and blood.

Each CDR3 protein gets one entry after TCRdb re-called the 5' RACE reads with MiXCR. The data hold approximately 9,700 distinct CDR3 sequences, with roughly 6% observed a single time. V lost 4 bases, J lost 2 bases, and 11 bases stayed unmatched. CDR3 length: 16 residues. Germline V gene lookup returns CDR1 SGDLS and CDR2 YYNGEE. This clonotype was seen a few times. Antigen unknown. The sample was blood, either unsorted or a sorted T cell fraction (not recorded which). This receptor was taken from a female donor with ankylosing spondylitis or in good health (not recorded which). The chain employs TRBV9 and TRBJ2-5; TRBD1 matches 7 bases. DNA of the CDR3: TGTGCCAGCAGCCCTAGGGGACAGCCAAGTCAAGAGACCCAGTACTTC. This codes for CASSPRGQPSQETQYF.